This T cell receptor (beta chain) came from a study of control samples from healthy donors and cancer patients. TCRdb keeps only in-frame clones here, not all; method: immunoSEQ multiplex PCR. The sample shows about 230,000 clones, about four fifths of them seen only once. With 3 bases removed from V and 8 bases from J, the gap between germline ends came to 13 bases. The CDR3 length is 12 residues. Germline V gene sequence: CDR1 DFQATT, CDR2 SNEGSKA (reference sequence). The specimen was PBMCs. The origin of this receptor is a woman in her sixties with lung cancer. The chain recombines TRBV20-1 with TRBJ1-1; D is undetermined. The DNA for the CDR3 is TGCAGTGCTAGTTCCGCTCTCACCGAAGCTTTCTTT. Its protein product is CSASSALTEAFF.